The clone carrying this TCR beta chain was observed at least ten times. What it binds is unknown. The entry originates in a study of blood T cells in healthy people across ages. The second PCR ran about 6 to 11 cycles with a sample-barcoded 5' primer and J-beta primers. MiXCR, applied by TCRdb to the 5' RACE reads, yields one record per CDR3 protein. The table records some 1.6 million distinct CDR3 sequences, roughly 32% of them present only once. Study-wide results and caveats: Naive T cell percentage by flow cytometry tracked strongly with beta diversity. It was held that the diversity estimates obtained from one million T cells were underestimates.

Each sample yielded at least 6 million isolated PBMCs. Total RNA, at least 5.5 micrograms per sample, came from PBMCs. The receptor was isolated from a woman in her 30s in good health. Sequenced sample: blood.

CDR3 loop: CASSQEGATNEKLFF. The CDR3 DNA follows: TGCGCCAGCAGCCAAGAGGGAGCAACTAATGAAAAACTGTTTTTT. The rearrangement uses TRBV4-1 and TRBJ1-4; unclear D gene. The CDR3 is made up of 15 amino acids. Per the germline V gene, CDR1 is MGHRA and CDR2 is YSYEKL. V gave up 0 bases and J gave up 0 bases, with 5 bases separating them.